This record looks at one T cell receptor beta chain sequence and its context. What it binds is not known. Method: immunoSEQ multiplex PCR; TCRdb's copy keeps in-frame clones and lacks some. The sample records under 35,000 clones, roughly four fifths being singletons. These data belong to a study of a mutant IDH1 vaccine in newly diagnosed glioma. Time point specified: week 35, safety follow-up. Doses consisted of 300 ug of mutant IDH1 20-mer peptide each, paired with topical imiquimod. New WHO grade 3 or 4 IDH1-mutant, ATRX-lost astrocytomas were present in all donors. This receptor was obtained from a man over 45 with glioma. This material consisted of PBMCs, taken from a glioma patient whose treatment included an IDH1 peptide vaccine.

This CDR3 is CASSLGQGSYEQYF. The DNA for the CDR3 is TGCGCCAGCAGCCTAGGACAGGGTTCCTACGAGCAGTACTTC. V is TRBV4-1 and J is TRBJ2-7; 8 bases map to TRBD1. This CDR3 comprises 14 residues. The junction had 3 bases not matched to a gene; V was cut back by 4 bases and J by 1 base. Per the germline V gene, CDR1 is MGHRA and CDR2 is YSYEKL.